The rows below give T cell receptor beta chains drawn from one sample of a study of blood T cell repertoires in COVID-19. Measured with immunoSEQ multiplex PCR; TCRdb has only the in-frame clones, and not every one. Here the sample spans around 180,000 clones, around four fifths being singletons. The sample taken for sequencing was peripheral blood. The receptor set was obtained from a woman in her twenties or thirties with acute or convalescent COVID-19. The CDR3 runs from the conserved cysteine through the conserved F or W. D genes are given only for firm matches. Clone size appears in some rows only: once, few, many, or a class for an expanded clone.

D	size	V	J	length	DNA	CDR3
TRBD1	once	TRBV5-1	TRBJ1-6	14	TGCGCCAGCAGTTTGGACAGGGCCAATTCACCCCTCCACTTT	CASSLDRANSPLHF
NA	few	TRBV11-3	TRBJ1-6	14	TGTGCCAGCAAAGGGCAGGGTGATAATTCACCCCTCCACTTT	CASKGQGDNSPLHF
TRBD2	NA	TRBV6-2/TRBV6-3	TRBJ2-1	16	TGTGCCAGCAGTTACGGTAGCGGGAGGGGATACAATGAGCAGTTCTTC	CASSYGSGRGYNEQFF
TRBD1	NA	TRBV5-6	TRBJ1-2	16	TGTGCCAGCAGCCCCCGGGACAGGGTAATCAACTATGGCTACACCTTC	CASSPRDRVINYGYTF
NA	once	TRBV11-2	TRBJ1-3	15	TGTGCCAGCAGCTTAACAGGGAGATCTGGAAACACCATATATTTT	CASSLTGRSGNTIYF
NA	NA	TRBV9	TRBJ1-1	13	TGTGCCAGCAGCGTAGGAGGGTTCGAAGAAGCTTTCTTT	CASSVGGFEEAFF
NA	once	TRBV18	TRBJ2-5	15	TGTGCCAGCTCACCGGGGGGGGGCCTCCGGGAGACCCAGTACTTC	CASSPGGGLRETQYF
TRBD1	few	TRBV18	TRBJ1-2	15	TGTGCCAGCTCACCCTCTGGGACAGGGCCCTATGGCTACACCTTC	CASSPSGTGPYGYTF
NA	NA	TRBV4-2	TRBJ1-4	15	TGTGCCAGCAGCTCAATAGTGGGCGGAGGTGAAAAACTGTTTTTT	CASSSIVGGGEKLFF
TRBD1	NA	TRBV19	TRBJ2-7	13	TGTGCCAGTAGTAAGGGACAGGGCTACGAGCAGTACTTC	CASSKGQGYEQYF
NA	NA	TRBV6-2/TRBV6-3	TRBJ2-1	14	TGTGCCAGCAGTTACTCGCTAGAACGCACTGAGCAGTTCTTC	CASSYSLERTEQFF
TRBD1	NA	TRBV27	TRBJ1-1	13	TGTGCCAGCAGTCCGACAGGGTGGACTGAAGCTTTCTTT	CASSPTGWTEAFF
TRBD2	NA	TRBV15	TRBJ2-7	18	TGTGCCACAGCGGTGGTAGCGGGCAAGAGGCCCCTCGTCTACGAGCAGTACTTC	CATAVVAGKRPLVYEQYF
NA	NA	TRBV28	TRBJ1-2	14	TGTGCCAGCAGAGAGGGGGTCCAAAACTATGGCTACACCTTC	CASREGVQNYGYTF
NA	NA	TRBV11-2	TRBJ2-7	12	TGTGCCAGCAGCTTCACCCCCAGCGAGCAGTACTTC	CASSFTPSEQYF
NA	NA	TRBV7-8	TRBJ1-2	11	TGTGCCAGCAGCCGCACTTATGGCTACACCTTC	CASSRTYGYTF
TRBD2	NA	TRBV6-2/TRBV6-3	TRBJ2-2	16	TGTGCCAGCAGTTTGAACGGTCCTAGCGGGACCGGGGAGCTGTTTTTT	CASSLNGPSGTGELFF
TRBD2	once	TRBV5-1	TRBJ2-1	16	TGCGCCAGCAGCTTGATACTAGCGGGACCGAGGGATGAGCAGTTCTTC	CASSLILAGPRDEQFF
NA	NA	TRBV7-2	TRBJ1-1	17	TGTGCCAGCAGCTTAGTAGCCGGCTTGATAATGAACACTGAAGCTTTCTTT	CASSLVAGLIMNTEAFF
NA	few	TRBV4-2	TRBJ2-2	13	TGTGCCAGCAGCCTGGGAGAGACCGGGGAGCTGTTTTTT	CASSLGETGELFF
TRBD2	NA	TRBV19	TRBJ2-3	15	TGTGCCAGTAGTATCGGCGGGGGGCTAGGGTATACGCAGTATTTT	CASSIGGGLGYTQYF
NA	once	TRBV7-9	TRBJ1-4	15	TGTGCCAGCAGCAGTTTCAGGGCCTCTAATGAAAAACTGTTTTTT	CASSSFRASNEKLFF
NA	NA	TRBV5-4	TRBJ2-3	14	TGTGCCAGCAGCTCTTGGGTCAGGGGGGAGTTGCAGTATTTT	CASSSWVRGELQYF
NA	NA	TRBV3-1/TRBV3-2	TRBJ2-1	15	TGTGCCAGCAGCCAAGTCAGGACGGGAGCGCCTCAGCAGTTCTTC	CASSQVRTGAPQQFF
NA	NA	TRBV5-1	TRBJ2-2	14	TGCGCCAGCAGATACAGGACAAACACCGGGGAGCTGTTTTTT	CASRYRTNTGELFF
TRBD1	NA	TRBV19	TRBJ1-5	15	TGTGCCAGTACCTGGGGACAGGGGATTAATCAGCCCCAGCATTTT	CASTWGQGINQPQHF
NA	NA	TRBV19	TRBJ2-6	14	TGTGCCAGTAGCCCGACTTCTGGGGCCAACGTCCTGACTTTC	CASSPTSGANVLTF
TRBD2	NA	TRBV5-4	TRBJ2-3	16	TGTGCCAGCAGCTTCCTAGCGGGGGGGCTGGGAGATACGCAGTATTTT	CASSFLAGGLGDTQYF
NA	NA	TRBV7-9	TRBJ2-7	11	TGTGCCACCGAAGCAACCTACGGGCAGTACTTC	CATEATYGQYF
NA	NA	TRBV3-1/TRBV3-2	TRBJ1-5	14	TGTGCCAGCAGCCACAGTGATAGCAATCAGCCCCAGCATTTT	CASSHSDSNQPQHF
TRBD1	NA	TRBV7-9	TRBJ2-3	15	TGTGCCAGCAGCTTAGGGGACAGGAGCACAGATACGCAGTATTTT	CASSLGDRSTDTQYF
NA	NA	TRBV19	TRBJ2-1	16	TGTGCCAGTAGTATATCCTGGTTGGGGGGGCCGAATGAGCAGTTCTTC	CASSISWLGGPNEQFF
NA	NA	TRBV6-2/TRBV6-3	TRBJ2-5	14	TGTGCCAGCAGTTACTCGAACAACCAAGAGACCCAGTACTTC	CASSYSNNQETQYF
NA	NA	TRBV2	TRBJ1-4	13	TGTGCCAGCAGTGAGGGGGCCTACGAAAAACTGTTTTTT	CASSEGAYEKLFF
NA	NA	TRBV7-3	TRBJ1-1	13	TGTGCCAGCAGCTTATCGTTGAGCACTGAAGCTTTCTTT	CASSLSLSTEAFF
TRBD2	NA	TRBV6-5	TRBJ2-1	14	TGTGCCAGCACTAACCCGGGACTAGCGGATGAGCAGTTCTTC	CASTNPGLADEQFF
TRBD2	NA	TRBV28	TRBJ2-7	13	TGTGCCAGCAGGGACGGGGGGGCCTACGAGCAGTACTTC	CASRDGGAYEQYF
TRBD2	many	TRBV5-6	TRBJ2-7	14	TGTGCCAGCAGCTTATTCGGGACTATTGGTGGGGCTTACTTC	CASSLFGTIGGAYF
NA	NA	TRBV7-3	TRBJ1-3	15	TGTGCCAGCAGCTTAACAGGGGCTAGTGGAAACACCATATATTTT	CASSLTGASGNTIYF
TRBD1	NA	TRBV29-1	TRBJ2-1	14	TGCAGCGGCTTCCCGGGACAGGAATCTGGTGAGCAGTTCTTC	CSGFPGQESGEQFF
TRBD1	many	TRBV5-6	TRBJ2-7	15	TGTGCCAGCAGCTGGGAAAGGACAGGGGCCTACGAGCAGTACTTC	CASSWERTGAYEQYF
TRBD2	NA	TRBV6-4	TRBJ2-5	15	TGTGCCAGCAGTGAAATAGCGGGAGCCCAAGAGACCCAGTACTTC	CASSEIAGAQETQYF
TRBD2	NA	TRBV5-1	TRBJ2-7	16	TGCGCCAGCAGCCCGACGTTAGCGGGAGGGCCGGGGGAGCAGTACTTC	CASSPTLAGGPGEQYF